Given below is one TCR beta chain in context. The CDR3 length is 15 residues. Germline values: CDR1 KGHSH, CDR2 LQKENI. After removal of 6 bases from V and 4 bases from J, the junction contained 5 bases not matched to a gene. The data are from a study of blood T cells in healthy people across ages. A J-beta primer mix and a sample-barcoded 5' primer were used in a second PCR of roughly 7 to 12 cycles. TCRdb reprocessed the 5' RACE reads with MiXCR, giving one entry per CDR3 protein. The table includes approximately 880,000 distinct CDR3 sequences, roughly 52% detected once. The specimen sequenced was blood. The source of this sequence is a man aged 30-40 years in good health. The V gene is TRBV18, the J gene TRBJ2-1; 11 nucleotides match TRBD2. The CDR3 DNA reads TGTGCCAGCTCCCGGAGGACTAGCGGGTACAATGAGCAGTTCTTC. Amino acids: CASSRRTSGYNEQFF.